The entry that follows covers one T cell receptor (beta chain) sequence. Assignment of participants to cohorts was predicated upon participant-reported clinical history. Recovered Cohort 3 donors showed two negative PCRs, clearance, or symptom resolution. The data belong to a study of blood T cell repertoires in COVID-19. This table comes from immunoSEQ multiplex PCR, and its TCRdb copy is limited to in-frame clones, with some not included. Among under 200,000 clones listed, under 90% were seen once. The sequencing sample was made of PBMCs or T cells enriched from blood (not recorded which). The clonotype originates from a middle-aged man who had recovered from COVID-19.

DNA for the CDR3: TGTGCCAGCAGAAACGGACAGGGAAGCACTGAAGCTTTCTTT. Protein: CASRNGQGSTEAFF. J is TRBJ1-1 and V is TRBV5-6; 8 bases match TRBD1. CDR1 is SGHDT and CDR2 is YYEEEE in the germline V gene. The junction had 7 bases not matched to a gene; V was cut back by 5 bases and J by 4 bases. CDR3 length equals 14 residues. The whole variable domain, filled in from reference TRBV5-6 and TRBJ1-1, reads DAGVTQSPTHLIKTRGQQVTLRCSPKSGHDTVSWYQQALGQGPQFIFQYYEEEERQRGNFPDRFSGHQFPNYSSELNVNALLLGDSALYLCASRNGQGSTEAFFGQGTRLTVV.